The rows below give T cell receptor beta chains drawn from one sample of a study of cytomegalovirus exposure and HLA in healthy donors. Sequenced by immunoSEQ multiplex PCR; TCRdb stores in-frame clones only, minus some. The sample has 200,000 to 250,000 clones; about 80% are singletons. The specimen was PBMCs. The receptors stem from a woman aged 40 to 50 in good health and CMV-seronegative. CDR3s include the opening cysteine and the closing phenylalanine or tryptophan. D genes are given only for firm matches. Clone size is stated in some rows and not others, as once, few, many or a class when expanded.

D gene,V gene,clone size,J gene,CDR3 length,CDR3 DNA,CDR3 protein
.,TRBV5-6,.,TRBJ2-7,12,TGTGCCAGCAGCTTTATTTCCTACGAGCAGTACTTC,CASSFISYEQYF
.,TRBV18,.,TRBJ1-5,16,TGTGCCAGCTCACTAAGCACACCGGGGTCCAATCAGCCCCAGCATTTT,CASSLSTPGSNQPQHF
TRBD1,TRBV5-1,.,TRBJ1-6,15,TGCGCCAGCAGCTTACCGGGACAGGGAAATTCACCCCTCCACTTT,CASSLPGQGNSPLHF
TRBD2,TRBV5-1,.,TRBJ2-3,17,TGCGCCAGCAGCTACCCCACTATCGCGGGAGGCACAGATACGCAGTATTTT,CASSYPTIAGGTDTQYF
TRBD1,TRBV7-2,once,TRBJ2-1,19,TGTGCCAGCAGCTTAGCCCCAAGGGGGGCAGGGGGCGCGGGAAATGAGCAGTTCTTC,CASSLAPRGAGGAGNEQFF
.,TRBV14,.,TRBJ1-2,13,TGTGCCAGCAGCCCCGGCAGGGGCGGTGGCTACACCTTC,CASSPGRGGGYTF
.,TRBV2,.,TRBJ2-1,15,TGTGCCAGCAGTGAAGCGCGTTACAGGGTTCATGAGCAGTTCTTC,CASSEARYRVHEQFF
.,TRBV7-2,.,TRBJ2-3,16,TGTGCCAGCAGCTTAGTCCCGGGATTGGGTTCGGATACGCAGTATTTT,CASSLVPGLGSDTQYF
.,TRBV27,.,TRBJ1-6,14,TGTGCCAGCAGTCCTCTTCGCGATAATTCACCCCTCCACTTT,CASSPLRDNSPLHF
TRBD1,TRBV30,.,TRBJ2-4,13,TGTGCCTGGAGTGTCTTAGGGGGCTACATTCAGTACTTC,CAWSVLGGYIQYF
TRBD2,TRBV28,.,TRBJ2-1,21,TGTGCCAGCAGTTTATGGACGACCGGGACTAGCGGGGGTGCCCCCTACAATGAGCAGTTCTTC,CASSLWTTGTSGGAPYNEQFF
.,TRBV11-3,.,TRBJ1-2,12,TGTGCCAGCAGCACAGGGACCTATGGCTACACCTTC,CASSTGTYGYTF
TRBD1,TRBV6-1,.,TRBJ1-5,18,TGTGCCAGCAGTGAAGGGTATACAGGGGGCATCGGCAATCAGCCCCAGCATTTT,CASSEGYTGGIGNQPQHF
.,TRBV9,.,TRBJ1-6,15,TGTGCCAGCAGCGTAGACGGCTCCTATAATTCACCCCTCCACTTT,CASSVDGSYNSPLHF
TRBD2,TRBV7-2,once,TRBJ2-1,14,TGTGCCAGCAGCCCTAGCGGGGCCCACAATGAGCAGTTCTTC,CASSPSGAHNEQFF
.,TRBV12-5,.,TRBJ2-1,16,TGTGCTAGTGGTCTAGATATCGGAGGGGCGGACAATGAGCAGTTCTTC,CASGLDIGGADNEQFF
.,TRBV21-1,.,TRBJ1-1,16,TGTGCCAGCAGCAAAGGGGGCCGGGTAAGGAACACTGAAGCTTTCTTT,CASSKGGRVRNTEAFF
.,TRBV14,few,TRBJ1-1,13,TGTGCCAGCAGCCAAGGGCCGAACACTGAAGCTTTCTTT,CASSQGPNTEAFF
.,TRBV18,.,TRBJ2-7,14,TGTGCCAGCCGGACAGCCGACAGTAACTACGAGCAGTACTTC,CASRTADSNYEQYF
.,TRBV7-9,.,TRBJ2-7,15,TGTGCCAGCAGCCCAACGGGGTCTAGCTCCTACGAGCAGTACTTC,CASSPTGSSSYEQYF
.,TRBV7-7,once,TRBJ2-7,13,TGTGCTAGCAGCCCTGGACAGAATCACGAGCAGTACTTC,CASSPGQNHEQYF
.,TRBV7-6,.,TRBJ2-2,13,TGTGCCAGCAGCCCCCTCAGTTCCGGGGAGCTGTTTTTT,CASSPLSSGELFF
TRBD2,TRBV6-1,.,TRBJ2-1,17,TGTGCCAGCAGTGAGGGCTCGACTAGCGGGGGTTACAATGAGCAGTTCTTC,CASSEGSTSGGYNEQFF
TRBD2,TRBV9,.,TRBJ2-2,21,TGTGCCAGCAGCCACAGCCAGGCTAGCGGGGGGGGAGGCTCAAACACCGGGGAGCCGTTTTTT,CASSHSQASGGGGSNTGEPFF
.,TRBV28,.,TRBJ2-5,13,TGTGCCAGCAAGGTATGGGAGGCTGAGACCCAGTACTTC,CASKVWEAETQYF
.,TRBV27,.,TRBJ1-6,13,TGTGCCAGCAGTTGGAGGACCGATTCACCCCTCCACTTT,CASSWRTDSPLHF
.,TRBV7-9,.,TRBJ1-2,16,TGTTCCAGCAGCGACCCCCTCAAAGACAGTAACTATGGCTACACCTTC,CSSSDPLKDSNYGYTF
TRBD1,TRBV19,.,TRBJ2-1,13,TGTGCCAGTAGTATGGGTACAGGGGCCCGCGAGTTCTTC,CASSMGTGAREFF
.,TRBV28,.,TRBJ1-6,11,TGTGCCAGCAGTTTGAGTTTCCCCCTCCACTTT,CASSLSFPLHF
.,TRBV19,.,TRBJ2-7,15,TGTGCCAGTAGTATACCCGGCTCGGCGGTCTACGAGCAGTACTTC,CASSIPGSAVYEQYF
.,TRBV4-2,.,TRBJ1-3,15,TGTGCCAGCAGCCAAGATAAGAGCTCTGGAAACACCATATATTTT,CASSQDKSSGNTIYF
.,TRBV5-4,.,TRBJ1-1,15,TGTGCCAGCAGCTCATTTAAGGGCGGGGGGAATGAAGCTTTCTTT,CASSSFKGGGNEAFF
.,TRBV27,.,TRBJ1-5,15,TGTGCCAGCAGTAACGGGGGACGTAGCAATCAGCCCCAGCATTTT,CASSNGGRSNQPQHF
.,TRBV6-6,few,TRBJ1-2,12,TGTGCCAGCGGGGGGAACAACTATGGCTACACCTTC,CASGGNNYGYTF
.,TRBV6-1,once,TRBJ1-2,13,TGTGCCAGCAGTGAAAACCTAGGGGTTGGCTACACCTTC,CASSENLGVGYTF
TRBD1,TRBV18,.,TRBJ2-2,15,TGTGCCAGCTCATCCGGGACAGGGGGCACCGGGGAGCTGTTTTTT,CASSSGTGGTGELFF
TRBD1,TRBV4-2,.,TRBJ2-7,17,TGTGCCAGCAGCCAAGCTAGAGGGACAGGTCAAACCTACGAGCAGTACTTC,CASSQARGTGQTYEQYF
TRBD1,TRBV6-1,few,TRBJ2-2,15,TGTGCCAGCTGTCGTCGGGACAGTCTAACCGGGGAGCTGTTTTTT,CASCRRDSLTGELFF
.,TRBV30,.,TRBJ1-5,12,TGTGCCTGGGACAGCTACAATCAGCCCCAGCATTTT,CAWDSYNQPQHF
.,TRBV5-6,.,TRBJ1-1,16,TGTGCCAGCACCCCAGGGATTCGGGGGGCTAACACTGAAGCTTTCTTT,CASTPGIRGANTEAFF
.,TRBV2,.,TRBJ1-4,14,TGTGCCAGCAATATCAGGGAAACTAATGAAAAACTGTTTTTT,CASNIRETNEKLFF
.,TRBV2,few,TRBJ1-1,12,TGTGCCAGCAGTGATCAGAACACTGAAGCTTTCTTT,CASSDQNTEAFF
.,TRBV4-2,.,TRBJ2-5,14,TGTGCCAGCAGCCAAGAAACAGGGCAAGAGACCCAGTACTTC,CASSQETGQETQYF
TRBD1,TRBV5-4,.,TRBJ2-1,14,TGTGCCAGCAGCGAGGGACAGGGTGGTAATGAGCAGTTCTTC,CASSEGQGGNEQFF
TRBD1,TRBV7-2,.,TRBJ2-7,14,TGTGCCAGCAGCTCGCGGGACAGGAGCCACGAGCAGTACTTC,CASSSRDRSHEQYF
TRBD1,TRBV5-4,.,TRBJ1-6,15,TGTGCCAGCAGCTCACAGGGGCCGAATAATTCACCCCTCCACTTT,CASSSQGPNNSPLHF
.,TRBV18,.,TRBJ1-3,15,TGTGCCAGCTCACCGAACATCCCGTCTGGAAACACCATATATTTT,CASSPNIPSGNTIYF
TRBD1,TRBV9,few,TRBJ1-3,15,TGTGCCAGCAGCTTCGACAGGGATTTTGGAAACACCATATATTTT,CASSFDRDFGNTIYF
.,TRBV5-1,.,TRBJ2-5,14,TGCGCCAGCAGCTTGCAGAAATTACAAGAGACCCAGTACTTC,CASSLQKLQETQYF
.,TRBV11-1,.,TRBJ2-1,12,TGTGCCAGCAGCTCGGGTCCTTTGGAGCAGTTCTTC,CASSSGPLEQFF
.,TRBV14,few,TRBJ1-1,13,TGTGCCAGCAGCCAAGCTCGGGCAGGGGATGCTTTCTTT,CASSQARAGDAFF
.,TRBV15,.,TRBJ2-5,15,TGTGCCACCAGCCGGAGGAGTAGCGTAGGAGAGACCCAGTACTTC,CATSRRSSVGETQYF
TRBD1,TRBV6-6,.,TRBJ2-2,15,TGTGCCAGCAGCCAGGGACAGGGGGCAACCGGGGAGCTGTTTTTT,CASSQGQGATGELFF
TRBD2,TRBV7-9,.,TRBJ2-3,14,TGTGCCAGCAGCTTATGGCGGGGGTCAGATACGCAGTATTTT,CASSLWRGSDTQYF
.,TRBV7-6,once,TRBJ1-1,15,TGTGCCAGCAGCTTAGCAGGTGCAGGGAACACTGAAGCTTTCTTT,CASSLAGAGNTEAFF
.,TRBV7-2,.,TRBJ1-2,12,TGTGCCAGCAGCCCGACAGTCTATGGCTACACCTTC,CASSPTVYGYTF
TRBD2,TRBV19,.,TRBJ2-2,16,TGTGCCAGTATGACCGCGGGGGGAACGAACACCGGGGAGCTGTTTTTT,CASMTAGGTNTGELFF
.,TRBV7-9,.,TRBJ2-3,14,TGTGCCAGCAGCTCGCACACAGCGGCAGATACGCAGTATTTT,CASSSHTAADTQYF